The rows below give T cell receptor beta chains drawn from one sample of a study of cytomegalovirus exposure and HLA in healthy donors. TCRdb keeps only in-frame clones here, not all; method: immunoSEQ multiplex PCR. The sample carries some 120,000 clones, about 79% recorded once. The sequenced sample was PBMCs. The receptors derive from a man aged 18-30 years in good health and CMV-seronegative. Both conserved end residues are part of each CDR3. A D gene is named only where the DNA matches it firmly. The listing skips clone size in some rows; elsewhere it reads once, few, many or a size class.

NA	NA	TRBJ1-1	TRBV7-9	CASSLSGPNRVEGAEAFF	TGTGCCAGCAGCCTTAGTGGACCTAACAGAGTAGAAGGGGCTGAAGCTTTCTTT
NA	NA	TRBJ1-4	TRBV7-9	CASSSTGFYEKLFF	TGTGCCAGCAGCAGTACAGGGTTTTATGAAAAACTGTTTTTT
NA	NA	TRBJ1-5	TRBV6-1	CASSEARQGLPQHF	TGTGCCAGCAGTGAAGCTAGGCAGGGGCTGCCCCAGCATTTT
NA	NA	TRBJ2-6	TRBV5-6	CASSLIEGGVSRANVLTF	TGTGCCAGCAGCTTGATTGAGGGGGGGGTCAGTAGGGCCAACGTCCTGACTTTC
TRBD2	NA	TRBJ2-7	TRBV6-6	CASSYGGTGGYEQYF	TGTGCCAGCAGTTACGGTGGCACGGGGGGCTACGAGCAGTACTTC
TRBD1	once	TRBJ1-6	TRBV7-6	CASSLGTGGYSPLHF	TGTGCCAGCAGCTTGGGGACAGGGGGCTATTCACCCCTCCACTTT
TRBD2	NA	TRBJ2-3	TRBV13	CASSAGGADTQYF	TGTGCCAGCAGCGCTGGGGGGGCAGATACGCAGTATTTT
TRBD1	NA	TRBJ2-3	TRBV7-3	CASSPGTGGGTDTQYF	TGTGCCAGCAGCCCCGGCACAGGGGGTGGCACAGATACGCAGTATTTT
NA	NA	TRBJ1-2	TRBV6-6	CASSTLLTSGGYTF	TGTGCCAGCAGTACATTACTCACATCGGGGGGCTACACCTTC
NA	NA	TRBJ2-7	TRBV11-2	CASRPAAGSGEQYF	TGTGCCAGCAGACCCGCTGCAGGGTCCGGAGAGCAGTACTTC
TRBD2	NA	TRBJ2-1	TRBV4-3	CASSQDLPGGDYNEQFF	TGCGCCAGCAGCCAAGATTTACCTGGGGGGGACTACAATGAGCAGTTCTTC
TRBD1	NA	TRBJ2-7	TRBV28	CASSLAGQGINLGF	TGTGCCAGCAGCCTGGCGGGACAGGGTATTAATTTGGGATTC
NA	NA	TRBJ1-1	TRBV5-1	CASSQSTGLNTEAFF	TGCGCCAGCAGCCAATCGACAGGTCTGAACACTGAAGCTTTCTTT
NA	NA	TRBJ1-1	TRBV7-3	CASSAAGNQNTEAFF	TGTGCCAGCAGCGCAGCCGGGAATCAAAACACTGAAGCTTTCTTT
TRBD1	NA	TRBJ1-1	TRBV28	CASSFPGGRTEAFF	TGTGCCAGCAGTTTCCCAGGGGGCAGGACTGAAGCTTTCTTT
NA	NA	TRBJ2-5	TRBV7-8	CASSLRRVWNQETQYF	TGTGCCAGCAGCTTACGGCGGGTGTGGAACCAAGAGACCCAGTACTTC
TRBD1	NA	TRBJ2-7	TRBV6-1	CASRDPGQDYEQYF	TGTGCCAGCAGGGATCCGGGACAGGACTACGAGCAGTACTTC
NA	NA	TRBJ2-7	TRBV28	CASSLLSYEQYF	TGTGCCAGCAGTTTATTATCCTACGAGCAGTACTTC